This TCR beta chain was obtained from a study of blood T cell repertoires in COVID-19. Produced via immunoSEQ multiplex PCR; TCRdb's table is partial and in-frame only. The sample contains 250,000 to 300,000 clones, around 90% of which appear only once. The CDR3 totals 13 residues. Between the trimmed V and J ends, which lost 0 bases and 3 bases, there was a span of 5 bases. The germline gives CDR1 LNHNV, CDR2 YYDKDF (reference sequence). To note about this clone: Other DNA variants within this sample encode the same CDR3.

V gene TRBV15 combines with J gene TRBJ1-2; D remains ambiguous. This clonotype originated in a man aged 45-65 years with acute or convalescent COVID-19. Sequencing was done on a sample of peripheral blood. The CDR3 nucleotides read TGTGCCACCAGCAGAGAGGCAGACTATGGCTACACCTTC. Translation: CATSREADYGYTF.